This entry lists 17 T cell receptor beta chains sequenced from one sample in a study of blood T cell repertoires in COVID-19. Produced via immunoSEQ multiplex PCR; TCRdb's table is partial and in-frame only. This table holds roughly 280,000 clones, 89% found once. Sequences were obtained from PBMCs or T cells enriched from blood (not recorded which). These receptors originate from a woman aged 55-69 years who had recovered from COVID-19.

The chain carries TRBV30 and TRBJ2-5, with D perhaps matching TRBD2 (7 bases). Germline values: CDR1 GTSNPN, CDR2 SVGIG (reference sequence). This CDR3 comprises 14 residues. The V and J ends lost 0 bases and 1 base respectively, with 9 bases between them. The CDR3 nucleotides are TGTGCCTGGAGTGTACGGGGGGCCCAAGAGACCCAGTACTTC. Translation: CAWSVRGAQETQYF. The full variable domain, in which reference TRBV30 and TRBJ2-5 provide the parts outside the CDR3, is SQTIHQWPATLVQPVGSPLSLECTVEGTSNPNLYWYRQAAGRGLQLLFYSVGIGQISSEVPQNLSASRPQDRQFILSSKKLLLSDSGFYLCAWSVRGAQETQYFGPGTRLLVL.

CDR3 loop: CASSRLGAQQFF. The CDR3 coding sequence is TGTGCCAGTAGTAGATTGGGCGCCCAGCAGTTCTTC. The rearrangement links TRBV19 to TRBJ2-1; D call uncertain. Trimming took off 4 bases at V and 11 bases at J, with 12 bases between the two ends. The germline CDR1 and CDR2 sequences are LNHDA and SQIVND (reference sequence). CDR3 length equals 12 residues.

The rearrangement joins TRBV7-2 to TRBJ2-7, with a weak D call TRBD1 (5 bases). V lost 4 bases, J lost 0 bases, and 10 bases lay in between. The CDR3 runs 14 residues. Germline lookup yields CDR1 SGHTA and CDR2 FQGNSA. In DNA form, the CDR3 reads TGTGCCAGCAGCTCCCGCAGGGACTCCTACGAGCAGTACTTC. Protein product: CASSSRRDSYEQYF.

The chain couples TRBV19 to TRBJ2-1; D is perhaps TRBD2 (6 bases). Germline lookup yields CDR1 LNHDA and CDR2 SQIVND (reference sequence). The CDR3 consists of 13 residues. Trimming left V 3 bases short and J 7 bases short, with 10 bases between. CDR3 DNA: TGTGCCAGTAGTATTTTAGGAGGGAATGAGCAGTTCTTC. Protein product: CASSILGGNEQFF.

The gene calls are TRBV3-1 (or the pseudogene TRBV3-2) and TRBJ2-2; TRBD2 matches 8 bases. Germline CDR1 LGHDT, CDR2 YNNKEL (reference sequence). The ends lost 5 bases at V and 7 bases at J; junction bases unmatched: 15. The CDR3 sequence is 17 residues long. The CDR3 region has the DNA TGTGCCAGCAGCTGGGGGCTAGCGGGCGGGCACGGCGGGGAGCTGTTTTTT. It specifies CASSWGLAGGHGGELFF.

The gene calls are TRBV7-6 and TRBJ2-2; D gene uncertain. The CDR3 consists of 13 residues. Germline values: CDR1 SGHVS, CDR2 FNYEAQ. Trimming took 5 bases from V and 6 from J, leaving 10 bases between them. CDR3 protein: CASSPWQAGELFF. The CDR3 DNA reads TGTGCCAGCAGCCCGTGGCAGGCCGGGGAGCTGTTTTTT.

CDR3 amino acids: CASSSGTGYNEQFF. DNA of the CDR3: TGTGCCAGCAGCTCCGGGACAGGTTACAATGAGCAGTTCTTC. The chain joins TRBV27 to TRBJ2-1, with 8 bases identical to TRBD1. Germline V CDR1 and CDR2: MNHEY, SMNVEV (reference sequence). Trimming removed 6 bases from V and 4 bases from J; junction bases left unmatched: 5. The CDR3 sequence is 14 residues long.

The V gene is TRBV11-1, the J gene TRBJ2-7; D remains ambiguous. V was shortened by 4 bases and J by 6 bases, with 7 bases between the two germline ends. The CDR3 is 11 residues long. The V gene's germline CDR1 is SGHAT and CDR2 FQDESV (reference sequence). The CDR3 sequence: CASSSLFEQYF. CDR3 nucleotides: TGTGCCAGCAGCTCCTTATTCGAGCAGTACTTC.

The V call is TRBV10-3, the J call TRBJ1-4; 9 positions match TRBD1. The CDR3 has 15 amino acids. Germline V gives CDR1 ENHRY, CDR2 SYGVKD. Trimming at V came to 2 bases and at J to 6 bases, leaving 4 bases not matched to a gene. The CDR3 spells CAISERGQGDEKLFF. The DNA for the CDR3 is TGTGCCATCAGTGAGAGGGGACAGGGTGATGAAAAACTGTTTTTT.

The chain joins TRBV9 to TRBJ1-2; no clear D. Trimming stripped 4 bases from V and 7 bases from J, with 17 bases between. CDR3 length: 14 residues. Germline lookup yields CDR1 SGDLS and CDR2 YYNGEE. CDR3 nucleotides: TGTGCCAGCAGCCGTGGGGAGGGAGCCGCTGGCTACACCTTC. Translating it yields CASSRGEGAAGYTF.

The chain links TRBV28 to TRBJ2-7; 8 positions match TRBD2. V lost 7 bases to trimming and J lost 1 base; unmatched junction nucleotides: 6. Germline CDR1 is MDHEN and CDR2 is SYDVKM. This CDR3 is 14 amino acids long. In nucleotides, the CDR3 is TGTGCCAGCAATCTAGCGGGCGTTTCCTACGAGCAGTACTTC. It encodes CASNLAGVSYEQYF.

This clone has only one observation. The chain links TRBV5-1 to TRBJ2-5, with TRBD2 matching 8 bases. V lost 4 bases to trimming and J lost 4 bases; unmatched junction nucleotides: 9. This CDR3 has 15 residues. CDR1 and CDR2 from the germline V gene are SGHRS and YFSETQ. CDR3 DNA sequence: TGCGCCAGCAGCCGGGGACTAGATAGTGTAGAGACCCAGTACTTC. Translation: CASSRGLDSVETQYF.

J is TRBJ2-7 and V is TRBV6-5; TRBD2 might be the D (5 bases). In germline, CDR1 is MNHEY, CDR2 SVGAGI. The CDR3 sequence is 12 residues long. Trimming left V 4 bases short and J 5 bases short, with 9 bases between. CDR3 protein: CASSFEGDEQYF. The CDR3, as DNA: TGTGCCAGCAGTTTCGAGGGAGACGAGCAGTACTTC.

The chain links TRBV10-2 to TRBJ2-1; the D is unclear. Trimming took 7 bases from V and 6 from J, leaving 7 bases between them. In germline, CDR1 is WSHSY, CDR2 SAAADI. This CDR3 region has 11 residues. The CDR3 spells CASIGGNEQFF. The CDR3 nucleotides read TGCGCCAGCATAGGCGGCAATGAGCAGTTCTTC.

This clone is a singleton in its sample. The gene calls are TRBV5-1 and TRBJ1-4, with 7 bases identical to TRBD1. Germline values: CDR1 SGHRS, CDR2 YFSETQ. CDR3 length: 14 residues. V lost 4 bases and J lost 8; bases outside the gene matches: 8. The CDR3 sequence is CASSARQGGEKLFF. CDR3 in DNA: TGCGCCAGCAGCGCCCGACAGGGTGGCGAAAAACTGTTTTTT.

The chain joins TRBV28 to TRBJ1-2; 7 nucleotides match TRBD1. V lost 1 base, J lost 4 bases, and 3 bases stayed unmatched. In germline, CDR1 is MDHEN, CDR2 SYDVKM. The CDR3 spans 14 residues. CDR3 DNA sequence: TGTGCCAGCAGTTTATCGACAGGGACCTATGGCTACACCTTC. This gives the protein CASSLSTGTYGYTF.

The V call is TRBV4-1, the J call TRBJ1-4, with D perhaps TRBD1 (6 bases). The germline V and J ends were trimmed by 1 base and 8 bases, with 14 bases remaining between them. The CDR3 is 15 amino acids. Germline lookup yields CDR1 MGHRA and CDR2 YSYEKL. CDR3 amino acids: CASSQAQFGGEKLFF. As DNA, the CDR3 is TGCGCCAGCAGCCAAGCCCAATTTGGGGGCGAAAAACTGTTTTTT.